This TCR beta chain was recovered during a study of human T cells and chemical hapten exposure. Study context: The patient population, which was mostly female, had alopecia areata, totalis or universalis.

Time point indicated: patch test 2, 6 weeks after DPC sensitization. Specified treatment: therapeutic diphenylcyclopropenone sensitization with weekly scalp DPC. TCRdb re-called the RACE reads with MiXCR, one entry per CDR3 protein. Counted here are 89,000 or so distinct CDR3 sequences, approximately 6.6% occurring once; the ten biggest clones make up 1% to 1.5%. Germline CDR1 reads SNHLY; CDR2 reads FYNNEI. This CDR3 is 15 amino acids long. The ends lost 6 bases at V and 8 bases at J; junction bases unmatched: 10. This clonotype came up many times. This TCR derives from a woman aged 25 to 45 with alopecia areata. Some clones in this sample may be carry-over from other donors' samples. The sequences come from whole blood, collected in connection with sensitization to the hapten diphenylcyclopropenone (DPC). The genes are TRBV2 and TRBJ2-1, with 10 nucleotides matching TRBD1. The CDR3 here is CASRKTRQGAYEQFF. CDR3 nucleotide sequence: TGTGCCAGCAGGAAAACCCGACAGGGGGCCTATGAGCAGTTCTTC.